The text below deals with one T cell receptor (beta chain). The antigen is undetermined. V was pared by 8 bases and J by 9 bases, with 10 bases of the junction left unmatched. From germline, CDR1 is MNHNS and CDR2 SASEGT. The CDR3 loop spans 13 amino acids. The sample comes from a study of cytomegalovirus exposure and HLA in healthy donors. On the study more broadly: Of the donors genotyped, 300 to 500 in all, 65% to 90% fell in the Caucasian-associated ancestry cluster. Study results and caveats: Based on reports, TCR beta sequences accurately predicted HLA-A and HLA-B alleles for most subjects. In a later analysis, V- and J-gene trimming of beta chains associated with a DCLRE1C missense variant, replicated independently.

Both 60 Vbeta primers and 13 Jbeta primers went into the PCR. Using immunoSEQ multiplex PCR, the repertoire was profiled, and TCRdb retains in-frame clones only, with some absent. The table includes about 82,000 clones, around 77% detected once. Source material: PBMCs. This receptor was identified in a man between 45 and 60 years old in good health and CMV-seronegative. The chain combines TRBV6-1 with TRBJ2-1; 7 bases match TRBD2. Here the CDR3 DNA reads TGTGCCAGCCAACAGGCGGGGAGGGGTGAGCAGTTCTTC. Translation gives CASQQAGRGEQFF.